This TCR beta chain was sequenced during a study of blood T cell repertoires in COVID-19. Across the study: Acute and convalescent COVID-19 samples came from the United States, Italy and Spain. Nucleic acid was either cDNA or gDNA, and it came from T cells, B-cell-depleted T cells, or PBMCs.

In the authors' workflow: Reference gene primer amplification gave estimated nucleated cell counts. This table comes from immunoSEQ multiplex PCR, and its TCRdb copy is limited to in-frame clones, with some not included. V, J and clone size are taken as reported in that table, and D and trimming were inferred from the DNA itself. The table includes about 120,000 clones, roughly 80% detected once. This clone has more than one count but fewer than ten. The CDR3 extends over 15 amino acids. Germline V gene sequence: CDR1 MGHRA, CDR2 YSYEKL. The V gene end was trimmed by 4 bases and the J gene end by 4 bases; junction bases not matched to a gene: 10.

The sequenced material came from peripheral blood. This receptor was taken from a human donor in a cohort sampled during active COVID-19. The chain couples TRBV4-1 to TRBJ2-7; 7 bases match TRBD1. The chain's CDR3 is CASSPRELQGYEQYF. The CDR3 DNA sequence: TGCGCCAGCAGCCCCCGGGAATTACAGGGGTACGAGCAGTACTTC.